Each of the 6 T cell receptor beta chains below was sequenced from the same sample in a study of T cell clonotyping in hematopoietic cell transplantation. Profiling relied on immunoSEQ multiplex PCR, and the TCRdb table lists in-frame clones only, not all of them. The repertoire holds approximately 6,900 clones, with about 87% as singletons. The sample here was PBMCs, taken 100 days after allogeneic stem cell transplant. These receptors were taken from a male patient between 18 and 35 years old who had an allogeneic stem cell transplant from a related donor, so the T cells may come from the graft donor. Some clones in this sample may be carry-over from other donors' samples.

This chain connects TRBV7-8 to TRBJ1-5, with TRBD1 matching 8 bases. The CDR3 loop spans 15 amino acids. With V trimmed by 1 base and J by 7 bases, 6 bases remained unmatched. Germline V lookup: CDR1 SGHVS, CDR2 FQNEAQ. The CDR3 DNA follows: TGTGCCAGCAGCTTAGGCACGACAGGGGACCAGCCCCAGCATTTT. It specifies CASSLGTTGDQPQHF.

This clone has more than one count but fewer than ten. The rearrangement links TRBV6-4 to TRBJ2-3; weak D call: TRBD1 (5 bases). The CDR3 runs 14 residues. The V end was cut by 2 bases, the J end by 5 bases, with 11 bases between. The germline V gene has CDR1 MRHNA and CDR2 SNTAGT. Here the CDR3 reads CASSDGQGQDTQYF. The CDR3 coding sequence is TGTGCCAGCAGTGACGGGCAGGGTCAAGATACGCAGTATTTT.

This rearrangement joins TRBV14 to TRBJ2-5; D gene unclear. V gave up 0 bases and J gave up 3 bases, with 8 bases separating them. Germline lookup yields CDR1 SGHDN and CDR2 FVKESK. CDR3 length equals 14 residues. CDR3 in DNA: TGTGCCAGCAGCCAAGATTGGCGAGAAGAGACCCAGTACTTC. Translating it yields CASSQDWREETQYF.

The gene calls are TRBV23-1 and TRBJ1-4; D is possibly TRBD1 (6 bases). TRBV23-1 is classed as an ORF, of uncertain function. V was cut by 6 bases and J by 1 base, with 6 bases left in between. This CDR3 has 13 residues. The CDR3, as DNA: TGCGCCAGCAGACAGGGAACTAATGAAAAACTGTTTTTT. It encodes CASRQGTNEKLFF.

The chain combines TRBV19 with TRBJ2-1; D uncertain. In germline, CDR1 is LNHDA, CDR2 SQIVND (reference sequence). The CDR3 runs 16 residues. V lost 3 bases to trimming and J lost 2 bases, with 14 bases between them. The DNA of the CDR3 is TGTGCCAGTAGTATCAATCCGGAAGGCGCCTACAATGAGCAGTTCTTC. It encodes CASSINPEGAYNEQFF. The variable domain in full, with the rest retrieved from reference TRBV19 and TRBJ2-1, is DGGITQSPKYLFRKEGQNVTLSCEQNLNHDAMYWYRQDPGQGLRLIYYSQIVNDFQKGDIAEGYSVSREKKESFPLTVTSAQKNPTAFYLCASSINPEGAYNEQFFGPGTRLTVL.

In its sample, this clone was seen once. This sequence joins TRBV5-4 and TRBJ2-5, with a possible D match to TRBD2 (7 bases). V shed 4 bases and J shed 5 bases, with 18 bases lying between them. There are 15 residues in the CDR3. Germline values: CDR1 SGHNT, CDR2 YYREEE (reference sequence). CDR3 DNA sequence: TGTGCCAGCAGCCGTGAGGCGGGGGCGATGGAGACCCAGTACTTC. It specifies CASSREAGAMETQYF.